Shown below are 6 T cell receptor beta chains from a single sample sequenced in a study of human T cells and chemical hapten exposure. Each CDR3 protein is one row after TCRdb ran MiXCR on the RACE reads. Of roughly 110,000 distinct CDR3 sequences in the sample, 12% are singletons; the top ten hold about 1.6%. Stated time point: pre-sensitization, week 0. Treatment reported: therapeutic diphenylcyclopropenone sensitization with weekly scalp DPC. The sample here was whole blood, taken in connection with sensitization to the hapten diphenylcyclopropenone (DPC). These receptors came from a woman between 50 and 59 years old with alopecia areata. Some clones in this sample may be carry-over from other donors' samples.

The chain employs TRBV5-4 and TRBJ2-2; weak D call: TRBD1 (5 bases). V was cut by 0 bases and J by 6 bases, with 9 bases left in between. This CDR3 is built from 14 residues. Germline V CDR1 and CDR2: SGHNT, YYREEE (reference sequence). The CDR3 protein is CASSLEGSPGELFF. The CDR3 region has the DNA TGTGCCAGCAGCTTGGAGGGGTCTCCCGGGGAGCTGTTTTTT.

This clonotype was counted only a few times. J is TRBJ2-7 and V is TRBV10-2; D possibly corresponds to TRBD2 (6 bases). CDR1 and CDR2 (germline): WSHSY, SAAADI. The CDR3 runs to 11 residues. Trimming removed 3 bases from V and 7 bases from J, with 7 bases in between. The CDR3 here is CASSEGGEQYF. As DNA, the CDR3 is TGCGCCAGCAGTGAAGGAGGGGAGCAGTACTTC.

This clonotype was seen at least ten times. The CDR3 is CASSLAGAGNQPQHF. CDR3 bases: TGCGCCAGCAGCTTGGCGGGGGCAGGGAATCAGCCCCAGCATTTT. This chain uses TRBV5-1 with TRBJ1-5; possibly TRBD1 for D (6 bases). Trimming removed 0 bases at V and 4 bases at J, with 11 bases between. Germline loops: CDR1 SGHRS, CDR2 YFSETQ. There are 15 residues in the CDR3.

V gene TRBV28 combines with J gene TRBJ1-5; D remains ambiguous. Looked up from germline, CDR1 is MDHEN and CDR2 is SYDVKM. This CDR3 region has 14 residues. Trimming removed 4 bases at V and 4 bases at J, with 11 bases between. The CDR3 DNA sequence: TGTGCCAGCAGTTGGATATTCGGGAATCAGCCCCAGCATTTT. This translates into CASSWIFGNQPQHF.

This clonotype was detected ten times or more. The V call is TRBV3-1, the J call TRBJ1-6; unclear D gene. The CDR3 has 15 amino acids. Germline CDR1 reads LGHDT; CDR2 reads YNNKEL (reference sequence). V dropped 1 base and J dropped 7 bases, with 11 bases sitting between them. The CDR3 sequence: CASSQGGAGNSPLHF. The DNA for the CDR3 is TGTGCCAGCAGCCAAGGCGGAGCTGGGAATTCACCCCTCCACTTT. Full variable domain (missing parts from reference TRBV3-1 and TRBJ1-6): DTAVSQTPKYLVTQMGNDKSIKCEQNLGHDTMYWYKQDSKKFLKIMFSYNNKELIINETVPNRFSPKSPDKAHLNLHINSLELGDSAVYFCASSQGGAGNSPLHFGNGTRLTVT.

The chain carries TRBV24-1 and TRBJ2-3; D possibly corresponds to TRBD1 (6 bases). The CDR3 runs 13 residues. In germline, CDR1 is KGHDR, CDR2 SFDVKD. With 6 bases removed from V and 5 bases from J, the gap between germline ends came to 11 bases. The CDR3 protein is CATSTGMGDTQYF. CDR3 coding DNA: TGTGCCACCAGTACAGGGATGGGAGATACGCAGTATTTT.